Sequencing of this TCR beta chain was carried out in a study of blood T cell repertoires in COVID-19. Study information: The origin of the acute and convalescent COVID-19 samples was the United States, Italy and Spain. T cells, B-cell-depleted T cells, or PBMCs provided the cDNA or gDNA that served as material.

Repertoires were generated with immunoSEQ multiplex PCR, while TCRdb's copy carries only in-frame clones and drops some. The repertoire includes 90,000 to 120,000 clones, over 80% of them detected once, and roughly 4.1% sits in the top ten. The V gene end was trimmed by 4 bases and the J gene end by 6 bases; junction bases not matched to a gene: 8. Per germline, CDR1 LGHDT and CDR2 YNNKEL (reference sequence). The CDR3 runs to 14 residues. Material: peripheral blood. The chain recombines TRBV3-1 (or the pseudogene TRBV3-2) with TRBJ2-7; 8 bases align to TRBD2. This receptor was obtained from a woman aged 70 to 79 with acute or convalescent COVID-19. CDR3 loop: CASSPAGVVSEQYF. The CDR3 nucleotides are TGTGCCAGCAGCCCAGCGGGAGTAGTCTCCGAGCAGTACTTC.